Following are 13 T cell receptor beta chains from one sample sequenced in a study of T cell responses to AZD1222 COVID-19 vaccine. Clones were sequenced by immunoSEQ multiplex PCR, and TCRdb holds only the in-frame ones, with some missing. The repertoire has 110,000 to 150,000 clones, around 89% of them found once; the top ten carry over 3.5%. The sample was peripheral blood, taken on day 0 of AZD1222 vaccination. These receptors came from an adult in good health.

V and J are TRBV5-1 and TRBJ2-1; possibly TRBD2 for D (6 bases). Germline CDR1 and CDR2: SGHRS and YFSETQ. CDR3 size: 14 residues. Trimming shortened V by 7 bases and J by 2 bases, and 13 bases separated the two germline ends. CDR3 amino acids: CASSRSGAYNEQFF. CDR3 nucleotides: TGCGCCAGCTCCCGGTCGGGGGCCTACAATGAGCAGTTCTTC.

V usage is TRBV1 and J usage is TRBJ1-1. TRBV1 is reported as a pseudogene. The CDR3 spans 15 residues. CDR3 nucleotides: TGCACCAGCAGCCAAGATAGTGCTATGAACACTGAAGCTTTCTTT. Residues: CTSSQDSAMNTEAFF.

V and J are TRBV18 and TRBJ2-7, with a tentative D call TRBD2 (5 bases). Germline V gives CDR1 KGHSH, CDR2 LQKENI. CDR3 length: 13 amino acids. Trimming stripped 2 bases from V and 7 bases from J, with 12 bases between. The CDR3 is CASSPGLLGEQYF. CDR3 sequence (DNA): TGTGCCAGCTCACCAGGACTCCTAGGGGAGCAGTACTTC.

V gene TRBV30 combines with J gene TRBJ1-2; D not resolved. This CDR3 region has 13 residues. V was trimmed by 3 bases and J by 6 bases, leaving 14 bases between them. CDR1 is GTSNPN and CDR2 is SVGIG in the germline V gene (reference sequence). The CDR3, as DNA: TGTGCCTGGAGAGCGCAGGACGGTAATGGCTACACCTTC. Encoded protein: CAWRAQDGNGYTF.

The genes are TRBV19 and TRBJ2-7, with D possibly TRBD2 on 6 matching bases. The CDR3 length is 15 residues. V was shortened by 1 base and J by 3 bases, with 13 bases between the two germline ends. From germline, CDR1 is LNHDA and CDR2 SQIVND (reference sequence). The CDR3 spells CASSIGGEAYYEQYF. For the CDR3, the DNA is TGTGCCAGTAGTATAGGCGGGGAGGCCTACTACGAGCAGTACTTC. Variable domain in full (rest from reference TRBV19 and TRBJ2-7): DGGITQSPKYLFRKEGQNVTLSCEQNLNHDAMYWYRQDPGQGLRLIYYSQIVNDFQKGDIAEGYSVSREKKESFPLTVTSAQKNPTAFYLCASSIGGEAYYEQYFGPGTRLTVT.

V usage is TRBV11-2 and J usage is TRBJ1-1; tentatively, D is TRBD1 (5 bases). The CDR3 runs to 15 residues. CDR1 SGHAT and CDR2 FQNNGV come from the germline V gene. Trimming left V 0 bases short and J 2 bases short, with 10 bases between. The CDR3: CASSLENRINTEAFF. For the CDR3, the DNA is TGTGCCAGCAGCTTAGAGAACAGGATCAACACTGAAGCTTTCTTT.

Turning to this clone: The junction and the germline gene differ at one end; a read error may be behind it. The rearrangement uses TRBV7-2 and TRBJ1-2, with TRBD1 as a possible D gene (5 bases). The CDR3 is made up of 13 amino acids. Per the germline V gene, CDR1 is SGHTA and CDR2 is FQGNSA. Written as DNA, the CDR3 is TGTGCCAGCAGCCAATCCGGCCTCAGGGCTATCCATTTC. Protein: CASSQSGLRAIHF.

This clone was seen a handful of times. The chain recombines TRBV12-3 or TRBV12-4 with TRBJ1-2; 7 bases agree with TRBD1. The J segment lost 4 bases and the V segment lost 5 bases, leaving 4 bases of the junction unmatched. The CDR3 runs to 13 residues. This CDR3 reads CASSPRTGYGYTF. In nucleotides, the CDR3 is TGTGCCAGCAGTCCGCGGACAGGCTATGGCTACACCTTC.

The chain uses TRBV30 and TRBJ1-5, with 8 bases identical to TRBD1. Germline CDR1 and CDR2: GTSNPN and SVGIG (reference sequence). The CDR3 extends over 13 amino acids. The trim removed 5 bases at V and 0 bases at J, leaving 0 bases unmatched. Written as DNA, the CDR3 is TGTGCCTGGGACAGGGGTAGCAATCAGCCCCAGCATTTT. It specifies CAWDRGSNQPQHF.

This clone has only a few counts. The same CDR3 can be traced to other DNA sequences in this sample. The rearrangement joins TRBV7-3 to TRBJ1-1; D is unresolved. Between the trimmed V and J ends, which lost 4 bases and 1 base, there was a span of 7 bases. This CDR3 comprises 13 residues. Per germline, CDR1 SGHTA and CDR2 FQGTGA. CDR3 coding DNA: TGTGCCAGCAGCTCCTCCCCGAACACTGAAGCTTTCTTT. Translation: CASSSSPNTEAFF.

V and J are TRBV19 and TRBJ2-1; the D gene is possibly TRBD1 (5 bases). There are 13 residues in the CDR3. Trimming stripped 3 bases from V and 9 bases from J, with 12 bases between. The germline CDR1 and CDR2 sequences are LNHDA and SQIVND (reference sequence). The CDR3 sequence is CASSISTVGEQFF. The CDR3 DNA follows: TGTGCCAGTAGTATTTCGACAGTGGGTGAGCAGTTCTTC.

A few counts support this clone. The V and J genes are TRBV6-6 and TRBJ2-1; D might be TRBD2 (6 bases). The CDR3 spans 16 residues. V lost 6 bases and J 3 bases, leaving 18 bases between the germline ends. Germline CDR1 MNHNY, CDR2 SVGAGI (reference sequence). This chain's CDR3 is CASSLPGVGGYNEQFF. CDR3 coding DNA: TGTGCCAGCAGCCTCCCGGGGGTGGGGGGCTACAATGAGCAGTTCTTC.

This sequence joins TRBV7-8 and TRBJ1-3; 9 bases fit TRBD1. V shed 4 bases, J shed 3 bases, and the junction held 4 bases outside the gene matches. Germline-derived CDR1 and CDR2 are SGHVS and FQNEAQ. The CDR3 extends over 15 amino acids. DNA of the CDR3: TGTGCCAGCAGCTATACAGGGGGCTTTGGAAACACCATATATTTT. Protein: CASSYTGGFGNTIYF.